The next 7 T cell receptor beta chains were all read from a single sample in a study of beta chain features in type 1 diabetes. Expressed TCRB transcripts got sequenced, as all isolated RNA was reverse transcribed. The method was immunoSEQ multiplex PCR; TCRdb's version includes in-frame clones alone and lacks a portion of them. The table includes roughly 450,000 clones, roughly 10% detected once. The specimen sequenced was naive CD4+ T cells from blood. Every receptor here comes from a woman between 18 and 29 years old in good health.

There are a few counts of this clone. The chain has TRBV4-2 and TRBJ2-5, with D perhaps TRBD1 or TRBD2 (5 bases each). The germline gives CDR1 LGHNA, CDR2 YNFKEQ. The CDR3 contains 15 residues. Trimming took 1 base from V and 4 from J, leaving 13 bases between them. CDR3 residues: CASSQVELRGETQYF. Written as DNA, the CDR3 is TGTGCCAGCAGCCAAGTTGAGCTGAGGGGAGAGACCCAGTACTTC.

This clone was seen more than once but under ten times. The CDR3 DNA reads TGTGCCAGCTCACCACAGGGGCACACTCAGCCCCAGCATTTT. Residues: CASSPQGHTQPQHF. V usage is TRBV18 and J usage is TRBJ1-5, with a weak D call TRBD1 (5 bases). V dropped 1 base and J dropped 6 bases, with 10 bases sitting between them. This CDR3 has 14 amino acids. The V gene's germline CDR1 is KGHSH and CDR2 LQKENI.

There are a few counts of this clone. V usage is TRBV23-1 and J usage is TRBJ2-5; tentative D call: TRBD1 (6 bases). TRBV23-1 is designated an ORF whose function remains uncertain. V was shortened by 7 bases and J by 5 bases, with 23 bases between the two germline ends. The CDR3 has 16 residues. CDR3 sequence: CASMSQSSQGKETQYF. CDR3 coding DNA: TGCGCCAGCATGTCACAAAGTTCTCAGGGGAAGGAGACCCAGTACTTC.

This clone has more than one count but fewer than ten. V and J are TRBV4-1 and TRBJ2-6, with TRBD1 identical over 7 bases. J lost 0 bases, V lost 1 base, and 6 bases had no gene match. The CDR3 loop spans 18 amino acids. The V gene's germline CDR1 is MGHRA and CDR2 YSYEKL. The CDR3 is CASSQANYRGSGANVLTF. The CDR3 nucleotides are TGCGCCAGCAGCCAAGCCAATTACAGGGGCTCTGGGGCCAACGTCCTGACTTTC.

CDR3 nucleotides: TGTGCCAGCAGCTTGAAACGAGGGACCCCTTTCTTT. This encodes CASSLKRGTPFF. The genes are TRBV5-6 and TRBJ1-1, with a tentative D call TRBD1 (5 bases). V lost 1 base and J lost 12, with 13 bases in between. The CDR3 is made up of 12 amino acids. From germline, CDR1 is SGHDT and CDR2 YYEEEE.

This clone was counted only a few times. This rearrangement joins TRBV2 to TRBJ1-3, with 7 bases identical to TRBD1. This CDR3 is 14 amino acids long. Germline values: CDR1 SNHLY, CDR2 FYNNEI. With V trimmed by 6 bases and J by 4 bases, 6 bases remained unmatched. CDR3 sequence (DNA): TGTGCCAGCAGCCTCGACAGGGCGGGAAACACCATATATTTT. As protein: CASSLDRAGNTIYF.

In this sample, this clone turned up a few times. V and J are TRBV9 and TRBJ1-1; no clear D gene. The CDR3 is 17 residues long. V lost 4 bases to trimming and J lost 2 bases, with 21 bases between them. CDR1 and CDR2 from the germline V gene are SGDLS and YYNGEE. CDR3 nucleotide sequence: TGTGCCAGCAGCCCCCAGCCGATGTTTGTTTCAAACACTGAAGCTTTCTTT. Amino acids: CASSPQPMFVSNTEAFF.